These 20 T cell receptor beta chains came from one sample sequenced in a study. TCRdb passed the reads through MiXCR, listing each CDR3 protein once. The sample consists of roughly 15,000 distinct CDR3 sequences, approximately 37% of them appearing once. The sequenced sample consisted of blood. These receptor sequences come from a human donor.

With regard to this clonotype: A much bigger clone sits one base away, suggesting this may be a read error. V gene TRBV4-2 combines with J gene TRBJ2-4, with D hard to call. From germline, CDR1 is LGHNA and CDR2 YNFKEQ. The CDR3 is made up of 18 amino acids. In DNA, the CDR3 is TGTGCCAACAGCCAAGATGCTAGTAACGGGCTAGCCAAAAACATTCAGTACTTC. Translation: CANSQDASNGLAKNIQYF.

The DNA for the CDR3 is TGTGCCAGCAGTCCCCAATCCGGGACTAGCGGGAGTCGGGTCAAAAACATTCAGTTCTTC. This gives the protein CASSPQSGTSGSRVKNIQFF. The genes are TRBV28 and TRBJ2-4, with 14 bases that match TRBD2. The J call could be wrong; TRBJ2-1 is a better fit for the DNA end. From germline, CDR1 is MDHEN and CDR2 SYDVKM. This CDR3 is 20 amino acids long.

This clonotype is medium-sized by share. V is TRBV4-2 and J is TRBJ2-2; tentative D call: TRBD1 (6 bases). Germline V CDR1 and CDR2: LGHNA, YNFKEQ. With 1 base removed from V and 9 bases from J, the gap between germline ends came to 15 bases. The CDR3 loop spans 15 amino acids. The CDR3 protein is CASSQAGRGSRELFF. The CDR3 coding sequence is TGTGCCAGCAGCCAAGCAGGCAGGGGTAGCCGGGAGCTGTTTTTT.

This clonotype rates as medium-sized. The gene calls are TRBV4-3 and TRBJ1-5, with D possibly being TRBD1 (5 bases). The V end lost 0 bases, the J end lost 7 bases, and 13 bases lay between the germline ends. The CDR3 covers 15 residues. The germline V gene encodes CDR1 LGHNA and CDR2 YSLEER. The CDR3 protein is CASSQEYGAWQPQHF. In DNA form, the CDR3 reads TGCGCCAGCAGCCAAGAATACGGGGCCTGGCAGCCCCAGCATTTT.

This clonotype is medium-sized (0.01 to 0.1%) in the sample. V gene TRBV20-1 combines with J gene TRBJ2-7; a weak D match, TRBD1 (5 bases). Germline V CDR1 and CDR2: DFQATT, SNEGSKA (reference sequence). The V end was cut by 1 base, the J end by 4 bases, with 8 bases between. There are 12 residues in the CDR3. The CDR3 DNA is TGCAGTGCTAGAGGACAGCGTTACGAGCAGTACTTC. Its protein product is CSARGQRYEQYF.

This clonotype came up a few times. The chain carries TRBV29-1 and TRBJ2-1; 11 bases align to TRBD2. Germline V CDR1 and CDR2: SQVTM, ANQGSEA. The CDR3 covers 15 residues. V shed 3 bases and J 8 bases; nucleotides not matched to a gene: 9. CDR3 DNA: TGCAGCGTTGAGCCTCCTAGCGGGAGGTTTGATGAGCAGTTCTTC. Amino acid sequence: CSVEPPSGRFDEQFF.

This clonotype was picked up many times. The chain is built from TRBV29-1 and TRBJ1-5; 7 positions agree with TRBD1. The V gene's germline CDR1 is SQVTM and CDR2 ANQGSEA. The V segment lost 6 bases and the J segment 3 bases; nucleotides outside the gene matches: 5. The CDR3 runs 13 residues. The CDR3 sequence: CSVLGQNNQPQHF. Here the CDR3 DNA reads TGCAGCGTCCTGGGACAGAACAATCAGCCCCAGCATTTT.

As concerns this clonotype: Since a much larger clone is just one base distant, this may be a read error. The CDR3 protein is CASSPELSLADTEQYF. The CDR3 coding sequence is TGTGCCAGCTCACCTGAACTTTCTCTAGCGGATACGGAGCAGTACTTC. The rearrangement uses TRBV18 and TRBJ2-7; 7 bases map to TRBD2. The CDR3 has 16 residues. J gave up 7 bases and V 3 bases, and 15 bases lay outside the gene matches. Germline V CDR1 and CDR2: KGHSH, LQKENI.

In its sample, this clonotype ranks as medium-sized. The chain couples TRBV5-1 to TRBJ2-7; the D gene could be TRBD1 or TRBD2 (5 bases each). Germline loops: CDR1 SGHRS, CDR2 YFSETQ. CDR3 length: 15 amino acids. Trimming cost V 2 bases and J 0 bases, with 12 bases left between them. CDR3 nucleotide sequence: TGCGCCAGCAGCTTCTGGGGGAGTATCTCCTACGAGCAGTACTTC. Translated, it gives CASSFWGSISYEQYF.

This clonotype was observed many times. The gene calls are TRBV29-1 and TRBJ2-7, with 11 bases lining up with TRBD1. The CDR3 sequence is 13 residues long. In germline, CDR1 is SQVTM, CDR2 ANQGSEA. V was pared by 7 bases and J by 3 bases, with 5 bases of the junction left unmatched. The CDR3 protein is CSARDRGVYEQYF. CDR3 coding DNA: TGCAGCGCTCGGGACAGGGGGGTCTACGAGCAGTACTTC.

On this clonotype itself: A much larger clone lies a single base off, so this may be a read error. This rearrangement joins TRBV6-6 to TRBJ2-7; tentative D call: TRBD2 (6 bases). The CDR3 is made up of 15 amino acids. Germline V gene sequence: CDR1 MNHNY, CDR2 SVGAGI (reference sequence). The DNA of the CDR3 is TGTGCCAGCAGTTACTCGGCGGGAACCTTAACGGAGCGGTACTTC. As protein: CASSYSAGTLTERYF.

This clonotype is labeled medium-sized. The gene calls are TRBV29-1 and TRBJ1-2; no clear D. V was pared by 3 bases and J by 10 bases, with 15 bases between. The CDR3 runs to 12 residues. In germline, CDR1 is SQVTM, CDR2 ANQGSEA. DNA for the CDR3: TGCAGCGTTGAGGGCCCCGGAGGGCACTACACCTTC. This gives the protein CSVEGPGGHYTF.

Note on this clonotype: This may stem from a read error, because a much larger clone lies one nucleotide away. This rearrangement joins TRBV29-1 to TRBJ2-7; TRBD2 aligns across 10 bases. This CDR3 has 15 amino acids. The germline gives CDR1 SQVTM, CDR2 ANQGSEA. J was trimmed by 4 bases and V by 6 bases; bases with no gene match: 12. The chain's CDR3 is CSVLGTSVRRYEQYF. In DNA, the CDR3 is TGCAGCGTACTCGGGACTAGCGTGAGACGGTACGAGCAGTACTTC.

This clonotype was detected ten times or more. The rearrangement uses TRBV7-6 and TRBJ1-5, with 8 bases aligning to TRBD1. Germline values: CDR1 SGHVS, CDR2 FNYEAQ. The CDR3 is 14 residues long. V trimming: 5 bases; J trimming: 4 bases; junction bases outside the gene matches: 4. CDR3 DNA: TGTGCCAGCAGCCTCCGACAGGGGAATCAGCCCCAGCATTTT. It yields the protein CASSLRQGNQPQHF.

This clonotype occurred many times. The chain has TRBV30 and TRBJ1-2, with D possibly being TRBD1 (6 bases). Trimming removed 2 bases at V and 4 bases at J, with 26 bases between. CDR1 and CDR2 from the germline V gene are GTSNPN and SVGIG (reference sequence). CDR3 length equals 18 residues. The CDR3 DNA reads as TGTGCCTGGAGTCCTACAATCCTTCGCCCGGGACAAACCTATGGCTACACCTTC. It is translated as CAWSPTILRPGQTYGYTF.

Ten or more counts support this clonotype. The chain is built from TRBV30 and TRBJ2-1, with TRBD2 matching 11 bases. Losses at the gene ends were 0 bases for V and 4 bases for J; bases not matched to a gene: 5. The CDR3 totals 16 residues. Per germline, CDR1 GTSNPN and CDR2 SVGIG (reference sequence). The CDR3 DNA is TGTGCCTGGAGTGTACGGGGACTAGCGGTTTACAATGAGCAGTTCTTC. Amino acids: CAWSVRGLAVYNEQFF.

Remarks on this clonotype: Relative to the germline gene, one junction end is altered; a read error may explain this. The chain has TRBV4-3 and TRBJ2-1; D is unclear. The CDR3 is 17 amino acids. The germline gives CDR1 LGHNA, CDR2 YSLEER. The CDR3 nucleotides are TGCGCCAACAGCCAGACCGACTTCCCTCTAGGTGAAAATGAGCAGTTCTTC. Translation: CANSQTDFPLGENEQFF.

This clonotype is termed medium-sized. The CDR3 loop reads CASSQLAGDTGELFF. The CDR3 DNA sequence: TGTGCCAGCAGCCAACTAGCGGGAGACACCGGGGAGCTGTTTTTT. The V call is TRBV4-2, the J call TRBJ2-2; 10 nucleotides agree with TRBD2. Germline V gene data show CDR1 as LGHNA and CDR2 as YNFKEQ. Unmatched junction bases numbered 0, after V lost 2 bases and J lost 3 bases. This CDR3 contains 15 residues.

This clonotype was observed a few times. The CDR3 loop reads CASSQDLTVDGGTDTQYF. DNA for the CDR3: TGCGCCAGCAGCCAAGATCTCACGGTTGATGGTGGCACAGATACGCAGTATTTT. The J gene is TRBJ2-3, the V gene TRBV4-3; D uncertain. Germline values: CDR1 LGHNA, CDR2 YSLEER. V dropped 0 bases and J dropped 1 base, with 17 bases sitting between them. There are 18 residues in the CDR3.

This clonotype came up many times. The chain employs TRBV30 and TRBJ2-1; 7 nucleotides match TRBD2. The CDR3 loop spans 13 amino acids. Germline V gene sequence: CDR1 GTSNPN, CDR2 SVGIG (reference sequence). V shed 2 bases and J 9 bases; nucleotides not matched to a gene: 7. CDR3 nucleotide sequence: TGTGCCTGGAGTAGGGAGGGCGCGACTGAGCAGTTCTTC. Protein: CAWSREGATEQFF.